Many counts were recorded for the clone carrying this T cell receptor (beta chain). Deletions cut 2 bases from V and 3 bases from J, with 4 bases between. This CDR3 contains 12 residues. Germline V CDR1 and CDR2: KGHDR, SFDVKD. TCRdb passed the 5' RACE reads through MiXCR, listing each CDR3 protein once. The table shows 60,000 to 85,000 distinct CDR3 sequences, with 4% to 6% occurring only once. This sample is drawn from a study of neurological immune-mediated disorders. This chain connects TRBV24-1 to TRBJ2-7; no clear D gene. The source material was PBMCs. This receptor was taken from a man aged 18 to 30 with multiple sclerosis. The CDR3, as DNA: TGTGCCACCAGTGATTACGGCTACGAGCAGTACTTC. It codes for CATSDYGYEQYF.